This TCR beta chain is drawn from a study of blood T cell repertoires in COVID-19. Study information: Sample material is recorded as cDNA or gDNA derived from T cells, B-cell-depleted T cells, or PBMCs.

With V trimmed by 0 bases and J by 2 bases, 4 bases remained unmatched. CDR1 is SGHRS, CDR2 YFSETQ, per germline. This CDR3 spans 16 amino acids. In this sample, this clone turned up once. Authors' processing steps: Amplification of reference gene primers was used by the study to estimate nucleated cell counts. The repertoire was sequenced with immunoSEQ multiplex PCR; TCRdb's copy has only in-frame clones and lacks some. V and J calls and clone size are as listed in that table; D and trimming were resolved from the DNA. The sample shows roughly 250,000 clones, 80% to 90% of them seen only once. Sequenced: peripheral blood. The sequence came from a woman between 65 and 79 years old with acute or convalescent COVID-19. The rearrangement uses TRBV5-1 and TRBJ2-1; 8 positions agree with TRBD2. In nucleotides, the CDR3 is TGCGCCAGCAGCTTGGAGGCTAGCGGGCCCTACAATGAGCAGTTCTTC. It encodes CASSLEASGPYNEQFF.